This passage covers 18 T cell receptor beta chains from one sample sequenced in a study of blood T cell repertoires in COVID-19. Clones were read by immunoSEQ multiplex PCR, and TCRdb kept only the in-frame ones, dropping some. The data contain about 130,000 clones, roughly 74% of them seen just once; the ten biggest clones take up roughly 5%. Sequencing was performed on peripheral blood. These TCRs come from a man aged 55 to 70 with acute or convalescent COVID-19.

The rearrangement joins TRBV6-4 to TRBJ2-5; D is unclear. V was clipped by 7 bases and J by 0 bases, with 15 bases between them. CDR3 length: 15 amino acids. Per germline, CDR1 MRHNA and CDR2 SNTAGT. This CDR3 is CASTVEQPYQETQYF. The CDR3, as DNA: TGTGCCAGCACGGTGGAACAGCCGTACCAAGAGACCCAGTACTTC.

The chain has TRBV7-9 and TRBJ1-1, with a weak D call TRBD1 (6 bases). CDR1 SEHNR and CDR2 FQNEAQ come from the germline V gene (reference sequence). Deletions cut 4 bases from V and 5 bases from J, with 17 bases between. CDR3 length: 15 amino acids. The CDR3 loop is CASSSGVVWSTEAFF. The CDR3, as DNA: TGTGCCAGCAGCTCAGGGGTGGTGTGGTCGACTGAAGCTTTCTTT.

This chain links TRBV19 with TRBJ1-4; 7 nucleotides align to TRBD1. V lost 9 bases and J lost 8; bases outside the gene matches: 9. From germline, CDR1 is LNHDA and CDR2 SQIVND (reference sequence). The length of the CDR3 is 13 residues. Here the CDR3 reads CASATGKEEKLFF. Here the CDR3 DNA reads TGTGCCAGCGCGACAGGGAAGGAGGAAAAACTGTTTTTT. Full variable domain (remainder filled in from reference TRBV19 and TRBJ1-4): DGGITQSPKYLFRKEGQNVTLSCEQNLNHDAMYWYRQDPGQGLRLIYYSQIVNDFQKGDIAEGYSVSREKKESFPLTVTSAQKNPTAFYLCASATGKEEKLFFGSGTQLSVL.

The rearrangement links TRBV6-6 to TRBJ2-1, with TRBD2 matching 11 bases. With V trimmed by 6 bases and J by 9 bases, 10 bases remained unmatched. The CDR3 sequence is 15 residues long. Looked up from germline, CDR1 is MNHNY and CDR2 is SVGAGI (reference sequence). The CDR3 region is CASSFGSGGAGEQFF. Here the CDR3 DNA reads TGTGCCAGCAGCTTCGGTAGCGGGGGGGCCGGTGAGCAGTTCTTC.

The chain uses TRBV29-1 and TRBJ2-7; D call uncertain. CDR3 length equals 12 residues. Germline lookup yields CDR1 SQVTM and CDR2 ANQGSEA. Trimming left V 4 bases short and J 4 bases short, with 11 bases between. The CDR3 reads CSVGRIAYEQYF. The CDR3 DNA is TGCAGCGTTGGCAGAATTGCTTACGAGCAGTACTTC.

The CDR3 sequence is CASSARTGGDNEQFF. The CDR3 DNA is TGCGCCAGCAGCGCGCGGACAGGGGGGGACAATGAGCAGTTCTTC. The V and J genes are TRBV10-1 and TRBJ2-1, with 10 bases that match TRBD1. Per germline, CDR1 WNHNN and CDR2 SYGVQD (reference sequence). The V gene end was trimmed by 6 bases and the J gene end by 5 bases; junction bases not matched to a gene: 7. CDR3 size: 15 residues.

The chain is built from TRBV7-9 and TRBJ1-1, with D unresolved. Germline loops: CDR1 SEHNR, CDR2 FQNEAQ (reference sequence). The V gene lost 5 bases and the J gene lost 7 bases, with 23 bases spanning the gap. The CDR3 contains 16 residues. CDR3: CASSDSGRLIGLEAFF. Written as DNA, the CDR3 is TGTGCCAGCAGCGATAGCGGACGCCTCATCGGTCTTGAAGCTTTCTTT. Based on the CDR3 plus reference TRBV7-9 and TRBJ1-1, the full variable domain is DTGVSQNPRHKITKRGQNVTFRCDPISEHNRLYWYRQTLGQGPEFLTYFQNEAQLEKSRLLSDRFSAERPKGSFSTLEIQRTEQGDSAMYLCASSDSGRLIGLEAFFGQGTRLTVV.

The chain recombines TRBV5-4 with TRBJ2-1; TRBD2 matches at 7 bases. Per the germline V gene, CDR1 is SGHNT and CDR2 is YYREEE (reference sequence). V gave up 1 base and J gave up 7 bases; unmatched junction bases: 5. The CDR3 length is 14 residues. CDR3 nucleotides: TGTGCCAGCAGCTTGTTCGGGGGGTATAATGAGCAGTTCTTC. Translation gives CASSLFGGYNEQFF.

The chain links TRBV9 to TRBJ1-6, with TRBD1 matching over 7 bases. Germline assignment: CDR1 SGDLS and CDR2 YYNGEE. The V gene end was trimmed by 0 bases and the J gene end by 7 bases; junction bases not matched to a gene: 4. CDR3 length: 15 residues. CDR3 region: CASSVEGQPNSPLHF. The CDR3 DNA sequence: TGTGCCAGCAGCGTAGAGGGACAGCCCAATTCACCCCTCCACTTT. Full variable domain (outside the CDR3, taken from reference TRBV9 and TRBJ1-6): DSGVTQTPKHLITATGQRVTLRCSPRSGDLSVYWYQQSLDQGLQFLIQYYNGEERAKGNILERFSAQQFPDLHSELNLSSLELGDSALYFCASSVEGQPNSPLHFGNGTRLTVT.

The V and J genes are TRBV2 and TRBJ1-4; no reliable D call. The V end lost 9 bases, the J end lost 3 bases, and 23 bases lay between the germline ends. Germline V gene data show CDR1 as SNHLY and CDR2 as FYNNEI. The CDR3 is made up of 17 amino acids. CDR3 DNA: TGTGCCAGGACTCATCGCGGGAAAATAATCGCTAATGAAAAACTGTTTTTT. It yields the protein CARTHRGKIIANEKLFF.

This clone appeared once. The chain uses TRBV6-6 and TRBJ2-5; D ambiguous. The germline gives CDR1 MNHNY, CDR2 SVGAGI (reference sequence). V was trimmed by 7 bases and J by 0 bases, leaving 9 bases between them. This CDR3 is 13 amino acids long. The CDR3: CASIASHQETQYF. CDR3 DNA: TGTGCCAGCATTGCGTCGCACCAAGAGACCCAGTACTTC.

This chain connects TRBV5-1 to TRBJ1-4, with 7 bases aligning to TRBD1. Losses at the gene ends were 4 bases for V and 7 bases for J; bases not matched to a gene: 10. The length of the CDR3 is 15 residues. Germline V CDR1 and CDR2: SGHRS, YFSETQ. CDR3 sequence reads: CASSPSGTDGEKLFF. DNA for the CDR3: TGCGCCAGCAGCCCATCCGGGACAGATGGTGAAAAACTGTTTTTT. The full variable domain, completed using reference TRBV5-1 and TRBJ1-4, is KAGVTQTPRYLIKTRGQQVTLSCSPISGHRSVSWYQQTPGQGLQFLFEYFSETQRNKGNFPGRFSGRQFSNSRSEMNVSTLELGDSALYLCASSPSGTDGEKLFFGSGTQLSVL.

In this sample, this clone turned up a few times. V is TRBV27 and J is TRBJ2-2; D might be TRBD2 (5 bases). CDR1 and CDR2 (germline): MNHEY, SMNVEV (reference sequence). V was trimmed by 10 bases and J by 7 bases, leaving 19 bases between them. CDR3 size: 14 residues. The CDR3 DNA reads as TGTGCCACCCAAAGGGCCGGTCGGGGCGGGGAGCTGTTTTTT. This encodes CATQRAGRGGELFF.

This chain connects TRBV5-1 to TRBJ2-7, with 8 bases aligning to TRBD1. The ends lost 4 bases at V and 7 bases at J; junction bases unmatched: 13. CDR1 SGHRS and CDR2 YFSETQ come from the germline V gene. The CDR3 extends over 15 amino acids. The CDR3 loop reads CASSPELTGVGEQYF. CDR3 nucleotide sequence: TGCGCCAGCAGCCCCGAACTGACAGGGGTGGGAGAGCAGTACTTC.

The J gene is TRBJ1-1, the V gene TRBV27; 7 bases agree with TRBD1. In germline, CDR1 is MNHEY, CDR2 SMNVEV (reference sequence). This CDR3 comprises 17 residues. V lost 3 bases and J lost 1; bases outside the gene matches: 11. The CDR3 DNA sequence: TGTGCCAGCAGTTTTAGGTGGCCGGGACAGCCGAACACTGAAGCTTTCTTT. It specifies CASSFRWPGQPNTEAFF.

CDR3 sequence reads: CASSQDGRPDQPQHF. Here the CDR3 DNA reads TGTGCCAGCAGCCAAGATGGCAGGCCAGATCAGCCCCAGCATTTT. This chain links TRBV3-1 (or the pseudogene TRBV3-2) with TRBJ1-5, with D hard to call. CDR1 is LGHDT and CDR2 is YNNKEL in the germline V gene (reference sequence). Trimming pared 0 bases from V and 5 bases from J, leaving 11 bases between. This CDR3 has 15 residues.

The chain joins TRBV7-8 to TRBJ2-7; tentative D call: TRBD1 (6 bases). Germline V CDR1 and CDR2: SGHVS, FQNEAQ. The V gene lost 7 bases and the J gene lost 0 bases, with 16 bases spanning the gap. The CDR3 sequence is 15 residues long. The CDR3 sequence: CASTPVGTTSYEQYF. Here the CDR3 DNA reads TGTGCCAGCACCCCGGTGGGGACAACCTCCTACGAGCAGTACTTC.

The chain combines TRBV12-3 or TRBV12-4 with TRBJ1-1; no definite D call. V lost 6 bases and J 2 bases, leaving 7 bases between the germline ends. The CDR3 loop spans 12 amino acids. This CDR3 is CASSSYNTEAFF. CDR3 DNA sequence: TGTGCCAGCAGCTCTTATAACACTGAAGCTTTCTTT.